A selection of T cell receptor beta chains follows, all from one sample in a study of CD8 T cells in ankylosing spondylitis. TCRdb recomputed calls from the 5' RACE reads with MiXCR, one row per CDR3 protein. This table has a few hundred thousand distinct CDR3 sequences, about 12% appearing once. Material for sequencing was blood, either unsorted or a sorted T cell fraction (not recorded which). These receptors all come from a male donor with ankylosing spondylitis. The CDR3 runs from the conserved cysteine through the conserved F or W.

CDR3 protein	V gene	J gene
CSAGDTRPDTQYF	TRBV20-1	TRBJ2-3
CASSQGRLALETQYF	TRBV4-1	TRBJ2-5
CSARDLLAGVNNEQFF	TRBV20-1	TRBJ2-1
CASGQGTSSYEQYF	TRBV12-3/TRBV12-4	TRBJ2-7
CATSRDRATDTQYF	TRBV3-1	TRBJ2-3
CASRHAWGSAGANVLTF	TRBV3-1	TRBJ2-6
CASSQTDRKNTGELFF	TRBV16	TRBJ2-2
CATSDTQGPTGELFF	TRBV24-1	TRBJ2-2
CSASHYSGGRYEQYF	TRBV20-1	TRBJ2-7
CASSLNLAGDETQYF	TRBV7-9	TRBJ2-5
CASRTTGTRASGGYTF	TRBV12-3/TRBV12-4	TRBJ1-2
CSARPPGFTGELFF	TRBV29-1	TRBJ2-2
CASGPFPGPVNTEAFF	TRBV2	TRBJ1-1
CSAREAGAAYNEQFF	TRBV20-1	TRBJ2-1
CASSQWDRVYF	TRBV7-2	TRBJ1-2
CASKLDLGGNEQFF	TRBV2	TRBJ2-1
CASMTRANTGELFF	TRBV2	TRBJ2-2
CASTMGRAYNEQFF	TRBV19	TRBJ2-1
CASSSRDPAGELFF	TRBV4-2	TRBJ2-2
CSARADSSYQPQHF	TRBV20-1	TRBJ1-5
CAIANRGTDAETQYF	TRBV10-3	TRBJ2-5
CAISESNGVYGYTF	TRBV10-3	TRBJ1-2
CASSLGRVTDTQYF	TRBV7-2	TRBJ2-3
CASSSGTHGYTF	TRBV6-2/TRBV6-3	TRBJ1-2
CASSPMKGLYNEQFF	TRBV12-3/TRBV12-4	TRBJ2-1
CASSLAGNRGGTYNEQFF	TRBV5-1	TRBJ2-1
CASRTGQEAFF	TRBV2	TRBJ1-1
CASSPGTVGTQYF	TRBV5-1	TRBJ2-5
CSADIGGSGNTIYF	TRBV20-1	TRBJ1-3
CSARRPSGGEKLFF	TRBV20-1	TRBJ1-4
CASSSDRGNRDTQYF	TRBV7-9	TRBJ2-3
CASSTPRQDLYGYTF	TRBV9	TRBJ1-2
CASSTRDSWFNQPQHF	TRBV5-6	TRBJ1-5
CASSPPSDGDHEQYF	TRBV18	TRBJ2-7
CASSLERNSPLHF	TRBV5-1	TRBJ1-6
CASSALVAGGFNEQFF	TRBV7-8	TRBJ2-1
CAISDPVGRGLYEQYF	TRBV10-3	TRBJ2-7
CASKRQGKNTEAFF	TRBV5-6	TRBJ1-1
CASSSPLSPLATDTQYF	TRBV7-9	TRBJ2-3
CASSQDPNSVNKNEQFF	TRBV4-1	TRBJ2-1
CASSSLGGSGTDTQYF	TRBV5-1	TRBJ2-3
CAIRGQGAETDTQYF	TRBV10-3	TRBJ2-3
CSAQAGVRDEQFF	TRBV20-1	TRBJ2-1
CSASSNYGYTF	TRBV20-1	TRBJ1-2
CSAATVTLLAGGQGGKNIQYF	TRBV20-1	TRBJ2-4
CASSGLATGDNEQFF	TRBV5-1	TRBJ2-1
CAWSVFISGRSETQYF	TRBV30	TRBJ2-5
CASSLGHNQPQHF	TRBV5-6	TRBJ1-5
CASSGGRAQAFF	TRBV18	TRBJ1-1
CASSRQGPNQPQHF	TRBV12-3/TRBV12-4	TRBJ1-5
CATRDPGQRGYTF	TRBV15	TRBJ1-2
CSVPRGPREQYF	TRBV29-1	TRBJ2-7
CASSFTTANTEAFF	TRBV6-5	TRBJ1-1
CASSPRDFNEQFF	TRBV3-1	TRBJ2-1
CAISDGLAGDPRRENQYF	TRBV10-3	TRBJ2-5
CASTEPGQGLGTEAFF	TRBV6-1	TRBJ1-1
CSADDRFANTEAFF	TRBV20-1	TRBJ1-1
CASTTDGQNNSPLHF	TRBV5-1	TRBJ1-6
CASLRRGGETEAFF	TRBV12-3/TRBV12-4	TRBJ1-1
CASSDTSGAYNEQFF	TRBV5-1	TRBJ2-1